This T cell receptor beta chain was found in a study of blood T cells in healthy people across ages. Notes on this clonotype: Sequence at one end of the junction differs from germline and may be a read error.

This CDR3 region has 16 residues. The germline gives CDR1 LGHNA, CDR2 YNFKEQ. Together with a sample-barcoded 5' primer, a J-beta primer mix was included in a second PCR lasting roughly 6 to 12 cycles. MiXCR, applied by TCRdb to the 5' RACE reads, yields one record per CDR3 protein. The data contain over 750,000 distinct CDR3 sequences, around 25% of them singletons. These data also formed part of another study, on T cells of mothers and their children. According to that study: Samples were provided by three healthy Caucasian mothers and their six children.

The sequenced sample consisted of blood. The clonotype originates from a boy aged 5-17 years in good health. The V and J genes are TRBV4-2 and TRBJ2-3; 7 nucleotides agree with TRBD2. CDR3 bases: TGCGCCAGCAGCCGAACTCTAGCGGCTAGCACAGATACGCGGTATTTT. This translates into CASSRTLAASTDTRYF.